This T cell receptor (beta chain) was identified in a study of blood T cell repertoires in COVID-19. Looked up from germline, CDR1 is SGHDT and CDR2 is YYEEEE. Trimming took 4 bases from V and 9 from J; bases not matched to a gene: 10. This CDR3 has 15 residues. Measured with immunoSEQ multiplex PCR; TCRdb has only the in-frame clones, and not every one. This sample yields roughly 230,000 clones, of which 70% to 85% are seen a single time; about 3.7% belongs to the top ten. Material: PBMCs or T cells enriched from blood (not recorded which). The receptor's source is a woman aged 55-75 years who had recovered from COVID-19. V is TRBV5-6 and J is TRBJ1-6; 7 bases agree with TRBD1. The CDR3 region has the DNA TGTGCCAGCAGCGATCCAGGGGGGAGCGGTTCACCCCTCCACTTT. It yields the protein CASSDPGGSGSPLHF.